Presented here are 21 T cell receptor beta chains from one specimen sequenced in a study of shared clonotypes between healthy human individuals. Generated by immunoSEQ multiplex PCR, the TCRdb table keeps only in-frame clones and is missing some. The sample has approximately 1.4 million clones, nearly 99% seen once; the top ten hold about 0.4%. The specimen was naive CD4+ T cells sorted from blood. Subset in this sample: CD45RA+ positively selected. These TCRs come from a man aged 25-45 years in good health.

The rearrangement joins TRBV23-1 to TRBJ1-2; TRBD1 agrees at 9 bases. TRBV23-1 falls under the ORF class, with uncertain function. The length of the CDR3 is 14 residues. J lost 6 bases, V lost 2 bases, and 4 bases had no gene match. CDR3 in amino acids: CASSQTGGRDGYTF. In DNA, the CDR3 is TGCGCCAGCAGTCAAACAGGGGGCAGAGATGGCTACACCTTC.

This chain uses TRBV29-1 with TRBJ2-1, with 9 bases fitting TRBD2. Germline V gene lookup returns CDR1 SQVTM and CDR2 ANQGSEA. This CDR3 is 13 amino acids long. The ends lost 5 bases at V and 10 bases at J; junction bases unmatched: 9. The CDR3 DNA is TGCAGCGTTCCTCGCGGGAGGGCTTGGGAGCAGTTCTTC. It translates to CSVPRGRAWEQFF.

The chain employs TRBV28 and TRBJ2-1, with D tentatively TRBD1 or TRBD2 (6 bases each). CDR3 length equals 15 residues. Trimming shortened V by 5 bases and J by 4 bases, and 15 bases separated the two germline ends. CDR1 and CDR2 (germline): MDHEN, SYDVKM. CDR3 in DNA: TGTGCCAGCAGTACGATACTAGGGGGGTACAATGAGCAGTTCTTC. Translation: CASSTILGGYNEQFF.

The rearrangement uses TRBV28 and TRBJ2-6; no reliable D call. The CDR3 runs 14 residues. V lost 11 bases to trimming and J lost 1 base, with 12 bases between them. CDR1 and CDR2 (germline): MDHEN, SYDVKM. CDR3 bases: TGTGCCGCCTCCAGAGGTTCTGGGGCCAACGTCCTGACTTTC. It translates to CAASRGSGANVLTF.

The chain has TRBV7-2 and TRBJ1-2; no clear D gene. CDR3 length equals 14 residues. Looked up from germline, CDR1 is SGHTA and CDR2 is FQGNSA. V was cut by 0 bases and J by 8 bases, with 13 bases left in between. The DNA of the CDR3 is TGTGCCAGCAGCTTAGCTGGTTCACCACACGGCTACACCTTC. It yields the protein CASSLAGSPHGYTF.

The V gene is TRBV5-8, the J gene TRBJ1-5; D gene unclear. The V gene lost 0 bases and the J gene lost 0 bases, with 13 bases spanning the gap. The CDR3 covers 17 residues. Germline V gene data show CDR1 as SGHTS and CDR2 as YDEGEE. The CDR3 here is CASSLVLGSVSNQPQHF. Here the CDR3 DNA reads TGTGCCAGCAGCTTGGTGTTGGGGTCAGTTAGCAATCAGCCCCAGCATTTT.

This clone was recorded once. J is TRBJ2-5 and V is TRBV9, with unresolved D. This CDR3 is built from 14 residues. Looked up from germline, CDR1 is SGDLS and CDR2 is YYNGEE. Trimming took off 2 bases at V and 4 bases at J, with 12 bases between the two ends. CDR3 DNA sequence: TGTGCCAGCAGCGTTAGGAGTTCAGGAGAGACCCAGTACTTC. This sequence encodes CASSVRSSGETQYF.

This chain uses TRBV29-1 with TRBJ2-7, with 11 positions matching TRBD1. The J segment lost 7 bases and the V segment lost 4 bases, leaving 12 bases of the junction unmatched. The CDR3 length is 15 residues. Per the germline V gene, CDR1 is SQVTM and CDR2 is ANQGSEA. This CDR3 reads CSVGGQGAGSGEQYF. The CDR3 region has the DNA TGCAGCGTTGGAGGACAGGGGGCAGGTTCAGGGGAGCAGTACTTC.

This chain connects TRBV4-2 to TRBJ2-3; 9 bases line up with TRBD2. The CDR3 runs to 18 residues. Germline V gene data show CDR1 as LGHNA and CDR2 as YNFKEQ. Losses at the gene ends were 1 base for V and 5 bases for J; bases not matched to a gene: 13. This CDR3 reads CASSQGQGGGRALDTQYF. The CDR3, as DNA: TGTGCCAGCAGCCAAGGTCAGGGGGGCGGGAGGGCCCTAGATACGCAGTATTTT.

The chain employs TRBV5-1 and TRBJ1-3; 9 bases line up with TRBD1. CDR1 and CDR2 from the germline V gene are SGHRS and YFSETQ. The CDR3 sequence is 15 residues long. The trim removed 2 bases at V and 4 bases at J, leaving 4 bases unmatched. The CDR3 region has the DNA TGCGCCAGCAGCTTAACTACAGGGGGCGGAAACACCATATATTTT. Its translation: CASSLTTGGGNTIYF.

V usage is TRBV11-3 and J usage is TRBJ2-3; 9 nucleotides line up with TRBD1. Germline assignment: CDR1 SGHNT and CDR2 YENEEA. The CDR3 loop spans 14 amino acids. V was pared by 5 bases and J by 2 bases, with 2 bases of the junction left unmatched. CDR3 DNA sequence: TGTGCCAGCAGCCGGACAGGGGACACAGATACGCAGTATTTT. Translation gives CASSRTGDTDTQYF. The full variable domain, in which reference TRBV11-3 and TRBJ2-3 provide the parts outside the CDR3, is EAGVVQSPRYKIIEKKQPVAFWCNPISGHNTLYWYLQNLGQGPELLIRYENEEAVDDSQLPKDRFSAERLKGVDSTLKIQPAELGDSAVYLCASSRTGDTDTQYFGPGTRLTVL.

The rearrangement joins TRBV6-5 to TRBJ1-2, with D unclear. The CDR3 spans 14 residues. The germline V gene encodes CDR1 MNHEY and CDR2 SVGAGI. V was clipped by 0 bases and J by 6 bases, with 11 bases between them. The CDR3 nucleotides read TGTGCCAGCAGTTACTCGACCATGCTGGATGGCTACACCTTC. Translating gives CASSYSTMLDGYTF.

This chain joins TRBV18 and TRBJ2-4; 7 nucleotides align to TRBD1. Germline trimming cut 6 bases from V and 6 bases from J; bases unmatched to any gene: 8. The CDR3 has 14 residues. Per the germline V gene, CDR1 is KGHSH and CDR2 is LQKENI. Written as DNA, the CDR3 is TGTGCCAGCTCCCGGGACAGAGGTACAAACATTCAGTACTTC. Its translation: CASSRDRGTNIQYF.

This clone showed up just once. The CDR3 loop is CSVTGPGGYTF. CDR3 DNA sequence: TGCAGCGTCACGGGACCAGGGGGCTACACCTTC. The chain recombines TRBV29-1 with TRBJ1-2; D is possibly TRBD1 (5 bases). The V end was cut by 6 bases, the J end by 8 bases, with 13 bases between. Germline CDR1 reads SQVTM; CDR2 reads ANQGSEA. The CDR3 contains 11 residues.

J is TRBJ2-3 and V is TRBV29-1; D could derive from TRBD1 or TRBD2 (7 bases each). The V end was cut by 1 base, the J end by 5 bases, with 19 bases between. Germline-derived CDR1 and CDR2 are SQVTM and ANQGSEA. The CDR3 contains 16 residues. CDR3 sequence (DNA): TGCAGCGTTGAAGGCACGCAGGGGGAGGGTGGAGATACGCAGTATTTT. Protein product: CSVEGTQGEGGDTQYF.

For the CDR3, the DNA is TGTGCCAGCAGTCCAATATTCTCGCTGGACAAGCTTGAAGAGACCCAGTACTTC. Protein: CASSPIFSLDKLEETQYF. V usage is TRBV27 and J usage is TRBJ2-5, with D perhaps TRBD1 (5 bases). The CDR3 runs to 18 residues. V was clipped by 5 bases and J by 3 bases, with 25 bases between them. The germline V gene encodes CDR1 MNHEY and CDR2 SMNVEV (reference sequence).

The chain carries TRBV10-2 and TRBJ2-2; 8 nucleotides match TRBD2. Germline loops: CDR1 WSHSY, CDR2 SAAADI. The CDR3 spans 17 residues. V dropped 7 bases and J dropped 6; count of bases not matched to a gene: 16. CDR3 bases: TGCGCCAGCACGGCTGTGTTAGCGGGATTTAGGGCCGGGGAGCTGTTTTTT. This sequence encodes CASTAVLAGFRAGELFF.

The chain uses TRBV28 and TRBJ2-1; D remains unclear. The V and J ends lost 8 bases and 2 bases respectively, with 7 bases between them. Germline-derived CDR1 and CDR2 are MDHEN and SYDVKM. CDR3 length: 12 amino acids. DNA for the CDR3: TGTGCCAGCTACGGGCCCTACAATGAGCAGTTCTTC. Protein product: CASYGPYNEQFF.

This CDR3 reads CASSHSGTGADTQYF. CDR3 bases: TGTGCCAGCAGCCACAGCGGGACTGGCGCAGATACGCAGTATTTT. J is TRBJ2-3 and V is TRBV13; 7 positions match TRBD2. The V segment lost 5 bases and the J segment 4 bases; nucleotides outside the gene matches: 9. The germline gives CDR1 PRHDT, CDR2 FYEKMQ (reference sequence). The length of the CDR3 is 15 residues.

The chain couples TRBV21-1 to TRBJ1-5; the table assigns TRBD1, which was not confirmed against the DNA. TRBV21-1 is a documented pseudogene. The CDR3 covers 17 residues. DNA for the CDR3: TGTGCCAGCAGCAAAGAGGGGACAGGGGCCCGGCGGGAGCCCCAGCATTTT. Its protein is CASSKEGTGARREPQHF.

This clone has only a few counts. For the CDR3, the DNA is TGTGCCAGCAGCCATCGTACCACCGGGGAGCTGTTTTTT. This codes for CASSHRTTGELFF. This rearrangement joins TRBV4-2 to TRBJ2-2, with D unclear. The CDR3 is 13 residues long. V lost 3 bases, J lost 4 bases, and 6 bases lay in between. Germline CDR1 reads LGHNA; CDR2 reads YNFKEQ.